These 7 T cell receptor beta chains came from one sample sequenced in a study of regulatory T cells in long-lasting Graves disease. The authors built TCR beta libraries using iRepertoire HTBI primers and Arm-PCR of CDR3 regions. TCRdb ran MiXCR on the multiplex PCR reads and lists one entry per CDR3 protein. The data contain about 460,000 distinct CDR3 sequences, around 15% of them singletons. Time point reported: newly diagnosed GD, antithyroid drugs for less than 3 months. The TCR library was made from RNA that had been extracted from PBMCs in TRIzol. Separately, the same data were catalogued under a study of T cells in Graves' hyperthyroidism and ophthalmopathy.

The sample here was peripheral blood mononuclear cells (PBMCs), taken at new diagnosis, from a patient treated with antithyroid drugs. The receptors stem from a woman in her forties or fifties with Graves disease.

This clonotype occurred many times. This rearrangement joins TRBV6-1 to TRBJ2-4; D may be TRBD2 (6 bases). This CDR3 has 11 amino acids. Trimming removed 7 bases from V and 6 bases from J, with 7 bases in between. Germline V gene lookup returns CDR1 MNHNS and CDR2 SASEGT. CDR3 coding DNA: TGTGCCAGCATGGGGGGAAACATTCAGTACTTC. Translated, it gives CASMGGNIQYF.

This clonotype was seen a handful of times. The CDR3 spells CASSYPLAGNSFTQYF. The CDR3 bases are TGTGCCAGCAGTTACCCGCTAGCGGGCAATTCTTTTACCCAGTACTTC. The chain joins TRBV3-1 to TRBJ2-5; the match to TRBD2 covers 8 bases. V lost 6 bases and J lost 8; bases outside the gene matches: 17. Per the germline V gene, CDR1 is LGHDT and CDR2 is YNNKEL (reference sequence). The CDR3 is 16 residues long.

This chain uses TRBV5-1 with TRBJ2-1, with 11 bases fitting TRBD1. Germline V lookup: CDR1 SGHRS, CDR2 YFSETQ. With 3 bases clipped from V and 7 bases from J, the junction kept 9 bases outside the gene matches. CDR3 length equals 16 residues. The CDR3: CASSSGQGVIVNEQFF. The CDR3, as DNA: TGCGCCAGCAGCTCGGGACAGGGGGTAATAGTAAATGAGCAGTTCTTC.

This clonotype was recorded many times. CDR3 amino acids: CASSLGGTESYEQYF. CDR3 bases: TGTGCCAGCAGCTTAGGGGGGACAGAATCCTACGAGCAGTACTTC. This chain uses TRBV7-9 with TRBJ2-7; 7 bases are a match to TRBD1. The CDR3 is 15 amino acids. The J segment lost 1 base and the V segment lost 1 base, leaving 4 bases of the junction unmatched. Germline CDR1 reads SEHNR; CDR2 reads FQNEAQ (reference sequence).

For this clonotype: A read error may be the cause here, since a much bigger clone is one base away. V gene TRBV12-3 or TRBV12-4 combines with J gene TRBJ2-7; 8 bases align to TRBD1. J gave up 5 bases and V 6 bases, and 9 bases lay outside the gene matches. This CDR3 contains 14 residues. CDR3 residues: CASSPPSTGDEQYF. CDR3 DNA: TGTGCCAGCAGCCCCCCTTCGACAGGGGACGAGCAGTACTTC.

There are a few counts of this clonotype. This sequence joins TRBV20-1 and TRBJ2-4, with 10 bases that match TRBD2. The ends lost 0 bases at V and 5 bases at J; junction bases unmatched: 10. Per the germline V gene, CDR1 is DFQATT and CDR2 is SNEGSKA (reference sequence). The CDR3 is 17 residues long. The CDR3 DNA follows: TGCAGTGCTAGAGATAGGCTAGCGGGAGAGAGTGAAAACATTCAGTACTTC. This translates into CSARDRLAGESENIQYF.

In its sample, this clonotype was seen many times. The chain employs TRBV13 and TRBJ2-1; perhaps D is TRBD1 or TRBD2 (5 bases each). Between the trimmed V and J ends, which lost 3 bases and 3 bases, there was a span of 12 bases. There are 15 residues in the CDR3. Germline V gives CDR1 PRHDT, CDR2 FYEKMQ (reference sequence). The CDR3 coding sequence is TGTGCCAGCAGCTTTTGGGACGGGAACTACAATGAGCAGTTCTTC. Its translation: CASSFWDGNYNEQFF.